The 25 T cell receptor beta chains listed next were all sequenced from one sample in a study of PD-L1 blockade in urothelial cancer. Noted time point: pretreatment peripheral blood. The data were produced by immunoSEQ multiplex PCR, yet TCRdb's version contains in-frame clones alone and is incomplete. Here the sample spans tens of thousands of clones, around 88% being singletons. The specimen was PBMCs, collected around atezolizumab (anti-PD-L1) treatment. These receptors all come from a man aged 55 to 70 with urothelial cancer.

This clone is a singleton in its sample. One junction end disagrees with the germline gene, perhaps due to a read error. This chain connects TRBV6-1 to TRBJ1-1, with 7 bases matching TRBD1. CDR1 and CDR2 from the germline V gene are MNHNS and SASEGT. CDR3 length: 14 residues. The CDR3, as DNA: TGTGCCGACAGGGATGACGTCGGGAACCCTGAAGCTTTCTTT. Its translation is CADRDDVGNPEAFF.

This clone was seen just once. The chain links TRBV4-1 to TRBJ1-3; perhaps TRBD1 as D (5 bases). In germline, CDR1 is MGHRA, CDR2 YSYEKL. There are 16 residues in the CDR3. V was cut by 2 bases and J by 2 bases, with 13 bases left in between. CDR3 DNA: TGCGCCAGCAGCCAACCCTCGGCAGGGACTGGAAACACCATATATTTT. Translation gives CASSQPSAGTGNTIYF.

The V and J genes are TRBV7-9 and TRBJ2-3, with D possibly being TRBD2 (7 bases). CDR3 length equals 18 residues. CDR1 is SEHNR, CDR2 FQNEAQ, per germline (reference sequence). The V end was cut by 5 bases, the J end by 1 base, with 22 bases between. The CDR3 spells CASSQDGLVGAGTDTQYF. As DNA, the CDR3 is TGTGCCAGCAGCCAGGACGGACTAGTGGGGGCTGGCACAGATACGCAGTATTTT.

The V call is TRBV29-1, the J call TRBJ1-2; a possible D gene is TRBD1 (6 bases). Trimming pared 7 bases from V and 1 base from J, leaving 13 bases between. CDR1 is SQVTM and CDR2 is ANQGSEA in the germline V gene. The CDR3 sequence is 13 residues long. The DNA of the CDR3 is TGCAGCGCCCAAGGACAGTTTAACTATGGCTACACCTTC. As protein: CSAQGQFNYGYTF.

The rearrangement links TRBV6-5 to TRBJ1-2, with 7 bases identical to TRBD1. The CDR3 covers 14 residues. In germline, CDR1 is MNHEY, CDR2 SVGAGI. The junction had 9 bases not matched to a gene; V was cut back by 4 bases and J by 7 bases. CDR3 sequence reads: CASSLSGQSFGYTF. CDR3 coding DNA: TGTGCCAGCAGTTTATCGGGACAGTCCTTTGGCTACACCTTC.

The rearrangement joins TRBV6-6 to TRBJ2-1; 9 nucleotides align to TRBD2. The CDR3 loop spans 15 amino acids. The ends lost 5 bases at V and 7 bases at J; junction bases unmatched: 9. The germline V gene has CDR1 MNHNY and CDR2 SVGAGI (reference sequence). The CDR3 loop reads CASSPRASGVNEQFF. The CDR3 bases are TGTGCCAGCAGTCCTCGTGCTAGCGGGGTGAATGAGCAGTTCTTC.

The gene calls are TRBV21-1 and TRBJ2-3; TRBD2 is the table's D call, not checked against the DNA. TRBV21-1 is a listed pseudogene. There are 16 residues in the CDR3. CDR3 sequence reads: CASSKGRVSLADTQYF. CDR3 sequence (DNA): TGTGCCAGCAGCAAAGGCCGGGTTAGTCTGGCAGATACGCAGTATTTT.

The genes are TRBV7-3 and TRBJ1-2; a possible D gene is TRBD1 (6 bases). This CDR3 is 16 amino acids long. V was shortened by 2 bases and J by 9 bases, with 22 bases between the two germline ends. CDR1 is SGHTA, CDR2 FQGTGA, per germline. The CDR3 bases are TGTGCCAGCAGCTTACGTCAAGGACAGACCTCTCTCCGCTACACCTTC. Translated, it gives CASSLRQGQTSLRYTF.

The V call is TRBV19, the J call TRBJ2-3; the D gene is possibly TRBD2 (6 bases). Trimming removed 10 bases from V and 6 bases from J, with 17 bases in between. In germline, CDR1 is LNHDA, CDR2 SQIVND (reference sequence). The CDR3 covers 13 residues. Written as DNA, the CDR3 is TGTGCCACCGGGATGGGGGGAGTTGATACGCAGTATTTT. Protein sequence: CATGMGGVDTQYF.

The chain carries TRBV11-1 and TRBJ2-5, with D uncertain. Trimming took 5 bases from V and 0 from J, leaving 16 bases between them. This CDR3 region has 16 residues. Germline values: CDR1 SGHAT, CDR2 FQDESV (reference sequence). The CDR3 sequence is CASSMGQLQNQETQYF. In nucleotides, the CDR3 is TGTGCCAGCAGCATGGGCCAGTTACAGAACCAAGAGACCCAGTACTTC.

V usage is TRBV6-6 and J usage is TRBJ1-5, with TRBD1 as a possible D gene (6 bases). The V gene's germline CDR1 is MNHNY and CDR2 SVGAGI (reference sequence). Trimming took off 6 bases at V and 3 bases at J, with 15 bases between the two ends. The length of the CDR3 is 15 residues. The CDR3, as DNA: TGTGCCAGCAGATCCCCGGGACAAAACAATCAGCCCCAGCATTTT. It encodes CASRSPGQNNQPQHF.

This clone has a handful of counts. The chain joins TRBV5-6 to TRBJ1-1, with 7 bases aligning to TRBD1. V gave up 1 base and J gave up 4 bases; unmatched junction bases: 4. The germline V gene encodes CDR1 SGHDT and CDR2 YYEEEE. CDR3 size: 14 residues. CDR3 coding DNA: TGTGCCAGCAGCTTGACAGGGGTGATCACTGAAGCTTTCTTT. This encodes CASSLTGVITEAFF.

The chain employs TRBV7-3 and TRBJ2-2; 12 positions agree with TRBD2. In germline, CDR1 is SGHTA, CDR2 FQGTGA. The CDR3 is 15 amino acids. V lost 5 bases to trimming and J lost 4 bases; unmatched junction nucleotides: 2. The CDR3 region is CASSQTSGGTGELFF. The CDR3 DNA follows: TGTGCCAGCAGCCAGACTAGCGGGGGCACCGGGGAGCTGTTTTTT.

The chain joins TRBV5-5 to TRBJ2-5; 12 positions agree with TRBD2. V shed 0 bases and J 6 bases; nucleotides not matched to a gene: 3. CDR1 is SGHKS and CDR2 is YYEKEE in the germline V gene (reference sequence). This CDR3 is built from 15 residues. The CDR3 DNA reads TGTGCCAGCAGCTTGGCTAGCGGGGGGGCGAAGACCCAGTACTTC. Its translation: CASSLASGGAKTQYF.

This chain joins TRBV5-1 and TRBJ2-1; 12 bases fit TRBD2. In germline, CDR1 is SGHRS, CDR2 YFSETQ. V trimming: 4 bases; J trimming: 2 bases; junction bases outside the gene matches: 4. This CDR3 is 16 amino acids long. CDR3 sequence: CASSARTSGAYNEQFF. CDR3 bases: TGCGCCAGCAGCGCGCGGACTAGCGGGGCCTACAATGAGCAGTTCTTC.

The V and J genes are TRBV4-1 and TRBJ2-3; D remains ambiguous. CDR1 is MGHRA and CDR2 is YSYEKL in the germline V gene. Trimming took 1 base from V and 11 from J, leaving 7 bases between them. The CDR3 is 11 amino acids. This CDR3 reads CASSQGGRQYF. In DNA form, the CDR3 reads TGCGCCAGCAGCCAAGGCGGTAGGCAGTATTTT.

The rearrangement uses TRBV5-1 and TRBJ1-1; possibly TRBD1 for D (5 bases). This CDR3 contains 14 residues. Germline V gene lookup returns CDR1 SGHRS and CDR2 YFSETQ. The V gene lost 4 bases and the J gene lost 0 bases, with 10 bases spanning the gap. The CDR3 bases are TGCGCCAGCAGCCCCGGACACCTGAACACTGAAGCTTTCTTT. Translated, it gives CASSPGHLNTEAFF. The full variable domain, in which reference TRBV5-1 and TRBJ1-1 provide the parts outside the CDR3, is KAGVTQTPRYLIKTRGQQVTLSCSPISGHRSVSWYQQTPGQGLQFLFEYFSETQRNKGNFPGRFSGRQFSNSRSEMNVSTLELGDSALYLCASSPGHLNTEAFFGQGTRLTVV.

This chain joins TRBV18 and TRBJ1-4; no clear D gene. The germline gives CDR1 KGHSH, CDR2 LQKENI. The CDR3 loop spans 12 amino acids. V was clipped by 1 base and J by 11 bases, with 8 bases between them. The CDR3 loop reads CASSPRGNKLFF. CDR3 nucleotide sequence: TGTGCCAGCTCACCACGAGGGAATAAACTGTTTTTT.

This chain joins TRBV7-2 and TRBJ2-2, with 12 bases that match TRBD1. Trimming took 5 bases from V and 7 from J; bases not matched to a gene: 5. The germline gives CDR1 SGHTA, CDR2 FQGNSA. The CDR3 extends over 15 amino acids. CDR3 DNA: TGTGCCAGCAGCCGGGACAGGGGGCAGGGCGGGGAGCTGTTTTTT. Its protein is CASSRDRGQGGELFF.

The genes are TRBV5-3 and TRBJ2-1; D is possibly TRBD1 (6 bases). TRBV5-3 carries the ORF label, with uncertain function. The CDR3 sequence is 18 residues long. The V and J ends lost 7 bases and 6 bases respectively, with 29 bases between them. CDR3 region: CARSPTLKGQKLGNEQFF. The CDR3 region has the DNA TGTGCCAGATCGCCAACTTTAAAAGGACAGAAACTCGGCAATGAGCAGTTCTTC.

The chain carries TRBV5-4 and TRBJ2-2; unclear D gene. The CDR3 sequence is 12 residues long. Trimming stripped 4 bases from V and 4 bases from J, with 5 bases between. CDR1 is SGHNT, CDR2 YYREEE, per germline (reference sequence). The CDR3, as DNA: TGTGCCAGCAGCGTCGGCACCGGGGAGCTGTTTTTT. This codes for CASSVGTGELFF.

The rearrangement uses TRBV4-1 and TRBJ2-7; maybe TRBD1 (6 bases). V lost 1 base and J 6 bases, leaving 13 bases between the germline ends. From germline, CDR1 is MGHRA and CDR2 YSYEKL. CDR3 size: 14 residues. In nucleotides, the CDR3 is TGCGCCAGCAGCCAAGGGCAGGGGAACGTCGAGCAGTACTTC. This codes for CASSQGQGNVEQYF.

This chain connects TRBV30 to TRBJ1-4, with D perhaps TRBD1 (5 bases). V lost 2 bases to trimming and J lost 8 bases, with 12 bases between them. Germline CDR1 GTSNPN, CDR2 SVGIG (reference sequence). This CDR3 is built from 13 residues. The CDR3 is CAWSKGAGEKLFF. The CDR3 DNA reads TGTGCCTGGAGTAAAGGGGCGGGGGAAAAACTGTTTTTT.

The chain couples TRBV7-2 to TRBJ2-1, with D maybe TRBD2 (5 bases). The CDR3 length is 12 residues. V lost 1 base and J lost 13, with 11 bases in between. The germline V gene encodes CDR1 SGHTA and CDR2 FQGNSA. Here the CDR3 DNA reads TGTGCCAGCAGCTTAGGGACTCCCCTACAGTTCTTC. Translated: CASSLGTPLQFF.

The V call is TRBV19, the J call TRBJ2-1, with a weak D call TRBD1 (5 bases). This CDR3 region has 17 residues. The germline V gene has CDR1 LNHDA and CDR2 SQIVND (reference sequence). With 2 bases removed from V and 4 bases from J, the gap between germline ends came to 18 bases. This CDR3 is CASSILTGQTAYNEQFF. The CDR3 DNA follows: TGTGCCAGTAGTATACTTACAGGACAAACTGCATACAATGAGCAGTTCTTC.